Shown below are 25 T cell receptor beta chains from a single sample sequenced in a study of blood T cells in healthy people across ages. Through a sample-barcoded 5' primer and a J-beta primer mix, a second PCR was run for about 6 to 12 cycles. TCRdb itself ran the 5' RACE reads through MiXCR, one entry per CDR3 protein. The sample shows about 780,000 distinct CDR3 sequences, about 46% of them seen only once. Source material: blood. These receptors came from a man older than 75 in good health.

This chain joins TRBV29-1 and TRBJ2-1; no firm D call. The DNA matches TRBJ2-7 better at its end, which makes the J call doubtful. Per germline, CDR1 SQVTM and CDR2 ANQGSEA. The CDR3 is made up of 10 amino acids. CDR3 in DNA: TGCAGCGTGTACAACAATGAGCAGTACTTC. Translating gives CSVYNNEQYF.

In its sample, this clonotype was seen a few times. The rearrangement links TRBV6-2 or TRBV6-3 to TRBJ2-2, with D unclear. CDR1 is MNHEY and CDR2 is SVGEGT in the germline V gene. Trimming cost V 2 bases and J 6 bases, with 7 bases left between them. CDR3 length: 13 amino acids. CDR3 protein: CASSYVVPGELFF. In DNA form, the CDR3 reads TGTGCCAGCAGTTACGTTGTTCCCGGGGAGCTGTTTTTT.

The rearrangement links TRBV20-1 to TRBJ2-1; 8 bases line up with TRBD2. The CDR3 spans 17 residues. Germline assignment: CDR1 DFQATT and CDR2 SNEGSKA (reference sequence). V lost 3 bases and J lost 3; bases outside the gene matches: 13. CDR3 protein: CSARDEVSGSLYNEQFF. The CDR3 bases are TGCAGTGCTAGGGACGAGGTCAGCGGGAGCCTCTACAATGAGCAGTTCTTC.

The genes are TRBV6-5 and TRBJ2-3, with D possibly being TRBD1 (5 bases). Germline V gene data show CDR1 as MNHEY and CDR2 as SVGAGI. V gave up 7 bases and J gave up 5 bases, with 22 bases separating them. The CDR3 contains 16 residues. CDR3 loop: CASNTLGRVERDTQYF. The CDR3, as DNA: TGTGCCAGCAATACATTGGGCAGGGTGGAGAGAGATACGCAGTATTTT.

The rearrangement links TRBV7-6 to TRBJ2-5, with D possibly TRBD2 on 6 matching bases. The CDR3 extends over 15 amino acids. V was trimmed by 1 base and J by 11 bases, leaving 20 bases between them. The germline V gene has CDR1 SGHVS and CDR2 FNYEAQ. CDR3 residues: CASSLEGTYYNEQYF. CDR3 nucleotides: TGTGCCAGCAGCTTAGAAGGGACTTACTACAATGAGCAGTACTTC.

V is TRBV7-9 and J is TRBJ1-4; D might be TRBD1 (5 bases). V lost 1 base and J lost 6, with 15 bases in between. There are 16 residues in the CDR3. CDR1 is SEHNR, CDR2 FQNEAQ, per germline (reference sequence). This CDR3 is CASSLDRTSRYEKLFF. In DNA, the CDR3 is TGTGCCAGCAGCTTAGACAGGACCAGCCGATATGAAAAACTGTTTTTT.

V gene TRBV12-3 or TRBV12-4 combines with J gene TRBJ2-2; D gene ambiguous. The V gene lost 4 bases and the J gene lost 5 bases, with 8 bases spanning the gap. The CDR3 sequence is 13 residues long. The CDR3 coding sequence is TGTGCCAGCAGTTCGGGTCAGACCGGGGAGCTGTTTTTT. The encoded protein is CASSSGQTGELFF.

Comment on this clonotype: Given a much more abundant clone one base away, this may be a read error. J is TRBJ2-1 and V is TRBV12-3 or TRBV12-4, with no clear D. The CDR3 has 11 residues. Trimming removed 1 base from V and 7 bases from J, with 2 bases in between. The CDR3 region has the DNA TGTGCCAGCAGTTTAGAGAATGAGCAGTTCTTC. Protein product: CASSLENEQFF.

The DNA for the CDR3 is TGTGCCAGCAGCTTAATTTCGAGGGGAGGATCACCCCTCCACTTT. Residues: CASSLISRGGSPLHF. The gene calls are TRBV7-3 and TRBJ1-6, with a tentative D call TRBD1 (5 bases). CDR3 length: 15 amino acids. Germline values: CDR1 SGHTA, CDR2 FQGTGA. V gave up 1 base and J gave up 10 bases, with 14 bases separating them. Looking up the rest from reference TRBV7-3 and TRBJ1-6 gives the full variable domain: GAGVSQTPSNKVTEKGKYVELRCDPISGHTALYWYRQSLGQGPEFLIYFQGTGAADDSGLPNDRFFAVRPEGSVSTLKIQRTERGDSAVYLCASSLISRGGSPLHFGNGTRLTVT.

V is TRBV28 and J is TRBJ1-4, with 10 nucleotides matching TRBD1. The CDR3 extends over 16 amino acids. Germline V gene sequence: CDR1 MDHEN, CDR2 SYDVKM. V shed 5 bases and J 4 bases; nucleotides not matched to a gene: 7. This CDR3 is CASSPGGTGVNEKLFF. CDR3 DNA: TGTGCCAGCAGTCCTGGGGGGACAGGGGTTAATGAAAAACTGTTTTTT.

This clonotype was seen at least ten times. The chain joins TRBV6-5 to TRBJ1-2; 7 bases agree with TRBD1. The CDR3 totals 12 residues. J lost 8 bases, V lost 5 bases, and 5 bases had no gene match. CDR1 is MNHEY, CDR2 SVGAGI, per germline. CDR3 in DNA: TGTGCCAGCAGTAGAGACAGGGACGGCTACACCTTC. Translated, it gives CASSRDRDGYTF.

As regards this clonotype: A much larger clone differs by one base, so this may be a read error. The gene calls are TRBV12-3 or TRBV12-4 and TRBJ2-1; 8 bases line up with TRBD2. CDR3 length: 15 residues. The DNA of the CDR3 is TGTACCAGCAGTCGCGTCGGGGGGGGGATTAATGAGCAGTTCTTC. The encoded protein is CTSSRVGGGINEQFF.

Details on this clonotype: Germline and junction disagree at one end, which may indicate a read error. This rearrangement joins TRBV7-6 to TRBJ2-3, with D perhaps being TRBD1 or TRBD2 (5 bases each). Germline-derived CDR1 and CDR2 are SGHVS and FNYEAQ. The CDR3 covers 14 residues. DNA of the CDR3: TGTGCCAGCAGCCCGGGTCGGGGCACAGATATGCAGTATTTT. Residues: CASSPGRGTDMQYF.

The CDR3 DNA sequence: TGTGCCTGGAGTACCCCGTTTACAGGGAACACTGAAGCTTTCTTT. Its protein product is CAWSTPFTGNTEAFF. This chain connects TRBV30 to TRBJ1-1; D is possibly TRBD1 (5 bases). V was trimmed by 2 bases and J by 1 base, leaving 14 bases between them. This CDR3 spans 15 amino acids. The germline V gene has CDR1 GTSNPN and CDR2 SVGIG (reference sequence).

This clonotype was seen only a few times. The gene calls are TRBV6-5 and TRBJ2-1; 7 bases are shared with TRBD2. The CDR3 consists of 12 residues. J gave up 15 bases and V 2 bases, and 7 bases lay outside the gene matches. CDR1 is MNHEY, CDR2 SVGAGI, per germline. The CDR3 protein is CASSYGRAIWFF. In DNA, the CDR3 is TGTGCCAGCAGTTACGGGAGGGCCATTTGGTTCTTC.

This clonotype was seen many times. This sequence joins TRBV29-1 and TRBJ2-7; D not certain. Germline loops: CDR1 SQVTM, CDR2 ANQGSEA. V gave up 1 base and J gave up 6 bases, with 10 bases separating them. The CDR3 consists of 12 residues. CDR3 nucleotide sequence: TGCAGCGTTGAAGGTGGGTCTAGCGAGCAGTACTTC. Translation: CSVEGGSSEQYF.

The V and J genes are TRBV6-2 or TRBV6-3 and TRBJ2-1; D is perhaps TRBD1 (5 bases). The CDR3 runs 13 residues. V gave up 6 bases and J gave up 8 bases, with 14 bases separating them. The V gene's germline CDR1 is MNHEY and CDR2 SVGEGT. CDR3 sequence reads: CASRAGIFDEQFF. The CDR3 nucleotides are TGTGCCAGCAGGGCAGGGATATTCGATGAGCAGTTCTTC.

J is TRBJ2-3 and V is TRBV9, with TRBD2 matching 8 bases. Germline CDR1 SGDLS, CDR2 YYNGEE. The CDR3 is made up of 17 amino acids. J lost 6 bases, V lost 1 base, and 13 bases had no gene match. The CDR3 sequence: CASSVYTSGTPGDTQYF. CDR3 DNA: TGTGCCAGCAGCGTATACACTAGCGGAACTCCGGGGGATACGCAGTATTTT.

The chain employs TRBV29-1 and TRBJ2-3; D unresolved. V was cut by 4 bases and J by 2 bases, with 10 bases left in between. CDR3 length: 13 amino acids. CDR1 and CDR2 (germline): SQVTM, ANQGSEA. The CDR3, as DNA: TGCAGCGTTGCCCAGGAACCCACAGATACGCAGTATTTT. Residues: CSVAQEPTDTQYF.

This clonotype came up a few times. This chain links TRBV18 with TRBJ1-6, with D unresolved. Germline CDR1 reads KGHSH; CDR2 reads LQKENI. The V and J ends lost 3 bases and 8 bases respectively, with 11 bases between them. The length of the CDR3 is 14 residues. CDR3 sequence (DNA): TGTGCCAGCTCACCGGGAGACGGGCATTCACCCCTCCACTTT. It is translated as CASSPGDGHSPLHF.

As concerns this clonotype: This could be a read error, since a much larger clone is one nucleotide away. The J gene is TRBJ2-5, the V gene TRBV7-3; 7 bases map to TRBD2. Per germline, CDR1 SGHTA and CDR2 FQGTGA. V lost 1 base and J lost 11; bases outside the gene matches: 22. CDR3 length equals 18 residues. The CDR3 loop is CASSLNPSSRESYNEQYF. DNA for the CDR3: TGTGCCAGCAGCTTAAACCCATCCTCGCGGGAGTCCTACAATGAGCAGTACTTC. The complete variable domain, with remaining parts taken from reference TRBV7-3 and TRBJ2-5, reads GAGVSQTPSNKVTEKGKYVELRCDPISGHTALYWYRQSLGQGPEFLIYFQGTGAADDSGLPNDRFFAVRPEGSVSTLKIQRTERGDSAVYLCASSLNPSSRESYNEQYFGPGTRLLVL.

The V call is TRBV5-1, the J call TRBJ2-7; 8 nucleotides agree with TRBD1. The CDR3 loop spans 15 amino acids. CDR1 SGHRS and CDR2 YFSETQ come from the germline V gene. Losses at the gene ends were 3 bases for V and 2 bases for J; bases not matched to a gene: 7. CDR3 in DNA: TGCGCCAGCAGCTCCGAGACAGGGGTGGCCTACGAGCAGTACTTC. Encoded protein: CASSSETGVAYEQYF.

The chain recombines TRBV3-1 with TRBJ2-1; 9 bases map to TRBD2. The ends lost 6 bases at V and 3 bases at J; junction bases unmatched: 6. The CDR3 totals 15 residues. Per germline, CDR1 LGHDT and CDR2 YNNKEL (reference sequence). The CDR3 here is CASRNLAGLYNEQFF. CDR3 nucleotide sequence: TGTGCCAGCAGAAATCTAGCGGGGCTCTACAATGAGCAGTTCTTC.

Regarding this clonotype: Possible read error: a much larger clone is one base away. This chain joins TRBV11-2 and TRBJ2-6; a possible D gene is TRBD1 (5 bases). The CDR3 covers 16 residues. CDR1 and CDR2 (germline): SGHAT, FQNNGV. CDR3 coding DNA: TGTGCCAGCAGCTTCTCGGGCTTCTCTGGGGCCAACGTCCTGGCTTTC. It yields the protein CASSFSGFSGANVLAF.

The V and J genes are TRBV14 and TRBJ2-1, with 13 bases matching TRBD2. The trim removed 0 bases at V and 8 bases at J, leaving 13 bases unmatched. This CDR3 comprises 19 residues. Per the germline V gene, CDR1 is SGHDN and CDR2 is FVKESK. The CDR3 DNA is TGTGCCAGCAGCCAAGATTGGCGCCCGGGACTAGCGGGACGCGATGAGCAGTTCTTC. Protein product: CASSQDWRPGLAGRDEQFF.